This T cell receptor beta chain comes out of a study of blood T cell repertoires in COVID-19. About the study: Material from acute and convalescent COVID-19 was sourced from the United States, Italy and Spain. From T cells, B-cell-depleted T cells, or PBMCs came the material, which was cDNA or gDNA.

As originally analysed: Nucleated cell number was recorded as an estimate derived from reference gene primer amplification. Profiling relied on immunoSEQ multiplex PCR, and the TCRdb table lists in-frame clones only, not all of them. That table gives V, J and clone size, and the DNA gave D and trimming. The sample yields 190,000 or so clones, roughly 78% seen once. The CDR3 loop spans 14 amino acids. V lost 5 bases and J lost 0, with 10 bases in between. The germline CDR1 and CDR2 sequences are SGHTA and FQGTGA. The chain has TRBV7-3 and TRBJ1-1, with D unclear. Sequences were obtained from peripheral blood. The TCR comes from a woman aged 80 or over with active or convalescent COVID-19. As DNA, the CDR3 is TGTGCCAGCAGCCTACGTGGGCTGAACACTGAAGCTTTCTTT. Translating it yields CASSLRGLNTEAFF. Variable domain in full (rest from reference TRBV7-3 and TRBJ1-1): GAGVSQTPSNKVTEKGKYVELRCDPISGHTALYWYRQSLGQGPEFLIYFQGTGAADDSGLPNDRFFAVRPEGSVSTLKIQRTERGDSAVYLCASSLRGLNTEAFFGQGTRLTVV.